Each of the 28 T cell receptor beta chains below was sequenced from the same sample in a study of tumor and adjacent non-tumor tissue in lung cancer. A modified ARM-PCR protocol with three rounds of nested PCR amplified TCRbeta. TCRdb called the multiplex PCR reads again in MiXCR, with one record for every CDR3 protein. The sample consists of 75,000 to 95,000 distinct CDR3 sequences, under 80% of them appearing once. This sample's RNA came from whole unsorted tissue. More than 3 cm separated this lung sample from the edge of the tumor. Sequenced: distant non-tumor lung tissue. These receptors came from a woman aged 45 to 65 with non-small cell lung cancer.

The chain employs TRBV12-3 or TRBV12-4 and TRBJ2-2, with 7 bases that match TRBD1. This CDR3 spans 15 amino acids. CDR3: CTITLTGLDTGELFF. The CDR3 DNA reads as TGTACCATCACTTTGACAGGGTTGGACACCGGGGAGCTGTTTTTT.

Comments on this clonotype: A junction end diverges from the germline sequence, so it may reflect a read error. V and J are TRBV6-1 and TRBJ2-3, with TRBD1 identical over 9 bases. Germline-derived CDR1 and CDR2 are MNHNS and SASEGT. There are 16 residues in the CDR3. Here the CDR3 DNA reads TGTGCTAGCAGTGAAGAGACAGGGGGAGAAGCAGATACGCAGTATTTT. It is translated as CASSEETGGEADTQYF.

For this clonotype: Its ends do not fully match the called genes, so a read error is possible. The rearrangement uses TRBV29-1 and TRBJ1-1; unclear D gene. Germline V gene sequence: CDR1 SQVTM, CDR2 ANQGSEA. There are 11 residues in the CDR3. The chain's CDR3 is CSVVRITEAFF. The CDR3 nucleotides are TGCAGTGTTGTCAGGATCACTGAAGCCTTCTTT.

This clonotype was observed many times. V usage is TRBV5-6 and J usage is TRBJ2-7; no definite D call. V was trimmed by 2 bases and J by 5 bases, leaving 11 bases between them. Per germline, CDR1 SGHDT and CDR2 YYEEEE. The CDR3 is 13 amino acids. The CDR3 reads CASSFGLENEQYF. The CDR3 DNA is TGTGCCAGCAGCTTCGGGCTCGAGAACGAGCAGTACTTC.

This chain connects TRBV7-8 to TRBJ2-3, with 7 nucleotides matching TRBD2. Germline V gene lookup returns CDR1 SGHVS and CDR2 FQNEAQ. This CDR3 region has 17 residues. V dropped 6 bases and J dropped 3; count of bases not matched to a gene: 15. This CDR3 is CASRPFERDHRTDTQYF. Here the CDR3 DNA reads TGTGCCAGCAGGCCGTTCGAGCGGGACCATAGGACAGATACGCAGTATTTT.

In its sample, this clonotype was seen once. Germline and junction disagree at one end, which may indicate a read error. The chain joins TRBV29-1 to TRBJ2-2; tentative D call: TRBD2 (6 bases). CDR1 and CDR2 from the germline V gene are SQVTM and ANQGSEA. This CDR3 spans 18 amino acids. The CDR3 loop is CSVEEEGTNGSFPGELLF. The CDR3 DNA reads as TGCAGCGTTGAAGAAGAAGGAACTAACGGGAGTTTTCCCGGGGAGCTGTTATTT.

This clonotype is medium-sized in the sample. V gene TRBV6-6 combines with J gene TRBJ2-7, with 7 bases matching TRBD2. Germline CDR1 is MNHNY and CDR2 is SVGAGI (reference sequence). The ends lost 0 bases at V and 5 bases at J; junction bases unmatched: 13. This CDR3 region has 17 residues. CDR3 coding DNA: TGTGCCAGCAGTTACTCGAAGAGGGGCGGGAGTGGGCACGAGCAGTACTTC. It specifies CASSYSKRGGSGHEQYF.

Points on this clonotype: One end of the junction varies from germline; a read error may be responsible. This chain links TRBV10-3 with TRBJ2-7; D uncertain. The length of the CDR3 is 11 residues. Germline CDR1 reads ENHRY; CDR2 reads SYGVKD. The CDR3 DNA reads TGTGCCATCAGAGAGAACTACGAGCAGTATTTC. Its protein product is CAIRENYEQYF.

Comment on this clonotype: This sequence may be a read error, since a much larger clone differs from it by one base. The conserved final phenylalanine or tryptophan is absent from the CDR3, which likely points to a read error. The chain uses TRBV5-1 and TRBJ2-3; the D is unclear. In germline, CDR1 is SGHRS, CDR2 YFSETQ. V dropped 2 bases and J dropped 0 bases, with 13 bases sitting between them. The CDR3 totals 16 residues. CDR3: CASSFGQTHSTDTQYL. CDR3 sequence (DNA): TGCGCCAGCAGCTTCGGTCAGACCCATAGCACAGATACGCAGTATCTT.

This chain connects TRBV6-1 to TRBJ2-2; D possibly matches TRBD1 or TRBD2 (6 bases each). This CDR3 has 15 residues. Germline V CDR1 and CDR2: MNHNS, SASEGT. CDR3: CASNRGSGYTEELFF. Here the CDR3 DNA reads TGTGCTTCGAATAGGGGGAGCGGGTACACAGAGGAGCTGTTTTTT.

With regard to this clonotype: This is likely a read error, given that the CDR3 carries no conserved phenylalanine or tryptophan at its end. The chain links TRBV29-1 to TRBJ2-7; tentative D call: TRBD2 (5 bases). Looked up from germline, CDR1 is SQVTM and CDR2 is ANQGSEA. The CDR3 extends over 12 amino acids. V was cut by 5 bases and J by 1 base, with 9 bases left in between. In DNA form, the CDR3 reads TGCAGCGTTTTTAGGGAGTCCTACGAGCAGTACCTC. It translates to CSVFRESYEQYL.

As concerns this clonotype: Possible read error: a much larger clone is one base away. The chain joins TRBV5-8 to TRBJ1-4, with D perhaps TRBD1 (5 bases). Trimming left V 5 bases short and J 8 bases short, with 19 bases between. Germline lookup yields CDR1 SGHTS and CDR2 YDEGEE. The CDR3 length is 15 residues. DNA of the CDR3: TGTGCCAGCAGGGGCAGGGATGGACGTACCGAAAAACTGTTTTTT. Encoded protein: CASRGRDGRTEKLFF.

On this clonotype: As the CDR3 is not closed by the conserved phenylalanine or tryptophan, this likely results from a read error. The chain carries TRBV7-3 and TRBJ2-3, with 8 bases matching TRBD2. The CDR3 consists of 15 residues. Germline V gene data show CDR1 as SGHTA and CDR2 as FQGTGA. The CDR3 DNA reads TGTGCCAGCAGCCTGAACGGGAGGGGTACAGATATGCAGTATTTA. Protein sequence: CASSLNGRGTDMQYL.

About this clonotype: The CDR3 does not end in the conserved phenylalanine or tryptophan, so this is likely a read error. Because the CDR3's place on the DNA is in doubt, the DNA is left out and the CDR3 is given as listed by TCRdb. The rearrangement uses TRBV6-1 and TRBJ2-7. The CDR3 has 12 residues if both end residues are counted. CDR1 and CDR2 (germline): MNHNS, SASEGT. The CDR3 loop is CASTGGCYEEYI.

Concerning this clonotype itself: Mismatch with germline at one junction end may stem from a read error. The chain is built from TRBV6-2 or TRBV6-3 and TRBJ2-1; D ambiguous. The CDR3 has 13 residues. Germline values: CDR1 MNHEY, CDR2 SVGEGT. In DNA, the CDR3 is TGTGCCAGCAGCTACTCGATTCGGAATGAGCTGTTCTTC. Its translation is CASSYSIRNELFF.

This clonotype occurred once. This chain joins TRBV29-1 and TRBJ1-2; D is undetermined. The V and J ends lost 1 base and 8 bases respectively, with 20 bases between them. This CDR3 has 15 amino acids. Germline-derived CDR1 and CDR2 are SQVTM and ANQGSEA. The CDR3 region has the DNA TGCAGCGTTGAAGGGATGTACAGCGGCTCTGGCGGCTACACCTTC. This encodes CSVEGMYSGSGGYTF.

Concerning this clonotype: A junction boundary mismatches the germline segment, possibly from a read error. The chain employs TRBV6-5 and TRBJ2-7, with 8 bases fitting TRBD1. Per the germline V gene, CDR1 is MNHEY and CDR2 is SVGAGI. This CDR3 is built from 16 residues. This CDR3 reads CVSRPIRTGNFYEQYF. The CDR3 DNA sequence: TGTGTCAGCAGACCCATTAGGACAGGGAATTTCTACGAGCAGTACTTC.

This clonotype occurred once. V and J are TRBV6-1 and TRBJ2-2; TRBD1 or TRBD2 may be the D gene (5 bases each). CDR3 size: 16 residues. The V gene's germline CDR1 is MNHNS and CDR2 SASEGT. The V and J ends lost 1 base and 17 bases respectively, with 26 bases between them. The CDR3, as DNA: TGTGCCAGCAGTGAAGAACGGACGGCAGGAATCGGGGACCTTTTTTTT. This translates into CASSEERTAGIGDLFF.

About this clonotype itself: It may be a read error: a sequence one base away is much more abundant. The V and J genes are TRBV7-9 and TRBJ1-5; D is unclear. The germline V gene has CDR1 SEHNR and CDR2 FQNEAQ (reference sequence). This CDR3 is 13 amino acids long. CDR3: CASSLSSNQPQRF. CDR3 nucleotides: TGTGCCAGCAGCTTATCCAGCAATCAGCCCCAGCGTTTT.

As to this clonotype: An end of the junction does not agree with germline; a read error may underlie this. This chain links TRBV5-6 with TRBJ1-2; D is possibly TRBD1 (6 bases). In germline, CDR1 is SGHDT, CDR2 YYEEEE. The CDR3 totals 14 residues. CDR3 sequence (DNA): TGTGCCAGCAACACCGGACAGCCTAACTATGGCCACGCCTTC. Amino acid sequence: CASNTGQPNYGHAF.

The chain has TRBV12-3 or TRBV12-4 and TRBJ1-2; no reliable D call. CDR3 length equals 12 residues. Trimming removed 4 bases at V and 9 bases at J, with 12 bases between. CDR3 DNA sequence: TGTGCCAGCAGTTCCGATGGCGGTAGCTACACCTTC. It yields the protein CASSSDGGSYTF.

The CDR3 bases are TGCAGCGTTGAATATGGGGAGGGGTGGATCTCCTACAATGAGCAGTTCTTC. Translated, it gives CSVEYGEGWISYNEQFF. The V gene is TRBV29-1, the J gene TRBJ2-1, with 7 bases identical to TRBD2. V lost 2 bases, J lost 0 bases, and 10 bases stayed unmatched. Germline V lookup: CDR1 SQVTM, CDR2 ANQGSEA. The CDR3 contains 17 residues.

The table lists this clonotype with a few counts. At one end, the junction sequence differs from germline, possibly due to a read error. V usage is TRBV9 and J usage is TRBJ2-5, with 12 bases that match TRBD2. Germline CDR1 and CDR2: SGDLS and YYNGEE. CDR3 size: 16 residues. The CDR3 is CASSVEGTSGLETQYF. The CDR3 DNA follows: TGTGCCAGCAGCGTAGAGGGGACTAGCGGGCTAGAGACTCAGTACTTC.

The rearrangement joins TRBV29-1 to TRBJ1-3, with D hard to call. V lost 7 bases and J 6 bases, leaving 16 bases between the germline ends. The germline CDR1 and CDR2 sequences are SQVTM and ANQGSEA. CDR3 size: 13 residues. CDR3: CSGRDNATNTIYF. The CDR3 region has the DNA TGCAGCGGTCGGGATAATGCGACAAACACCATATATTTT.

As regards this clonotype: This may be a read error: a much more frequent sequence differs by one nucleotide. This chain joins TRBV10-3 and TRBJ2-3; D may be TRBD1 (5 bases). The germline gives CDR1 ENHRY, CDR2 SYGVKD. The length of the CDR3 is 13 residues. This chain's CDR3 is CTIIDRDTDTQYF. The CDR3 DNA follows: TGTACCATCATAGACAGAGACACAGATACGCAGTATTTT.

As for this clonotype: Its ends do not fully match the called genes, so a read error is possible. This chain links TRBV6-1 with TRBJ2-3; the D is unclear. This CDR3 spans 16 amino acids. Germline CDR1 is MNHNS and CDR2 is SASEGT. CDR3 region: CVSSERVALPTNTQYF. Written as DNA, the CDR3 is TGTGTCAGCAGTGAACGAGTAGCACTCCCCACAAATACGCAGTATTTT.

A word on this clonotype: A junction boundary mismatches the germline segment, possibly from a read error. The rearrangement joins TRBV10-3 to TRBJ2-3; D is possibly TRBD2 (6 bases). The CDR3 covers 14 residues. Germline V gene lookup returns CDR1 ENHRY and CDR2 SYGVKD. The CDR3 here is CTIRSGTGTYTQYF. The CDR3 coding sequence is TGTACCATCAGGTCCGGGACTGGCACATATACGCAGTATTTT.

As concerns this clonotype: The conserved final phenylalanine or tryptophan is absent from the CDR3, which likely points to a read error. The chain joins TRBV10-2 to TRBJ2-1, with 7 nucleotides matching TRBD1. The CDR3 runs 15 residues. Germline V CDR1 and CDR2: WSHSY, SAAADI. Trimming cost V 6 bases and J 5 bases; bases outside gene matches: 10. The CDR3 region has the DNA TGCGCCAGCAGCGGGACAGAGGTGGACCACAATGAGCAGTTCTCC. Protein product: CASSGTEVDHNEQFS.